This T cell receptor beta chain comes out of a study of CD8 T cells in Susac syndrome (dated by TCRdb to about 2019). At the level of the whole study: Among the Susac syndrome patients who were sequenced, clinically active disease was present in 5 or 6 and clinical remission was observed in roughly 8. The study used repertoire sequencing to test whether antigen drove CD8+ T cell activation and differentiation in Susac syndrome. At blood withdrawal, Susac syndrome patients were therapy-naive, treated with corticosteroids (with IVIg additionally given to some), or treated with IVIg alone. What the work shows at the level of the full study, not this receptor alone: No clonal expansion was detected in the CD4+ T cell repertoire of Susac syndrome patients. The TCR sequencing and HLA analysis was acknowledged to have included a relatively small number of individuals.

RNA was extracted using the RNeasy kit, and roughly 0.5 to 1 microgram was reverse transcribed with random hexamers. The immunoSEQ multiplex PCR assay, which covers 54 Vbeta and 13 Jbeta segments, was used to amplify TCR beta CDR3 regions. PCR amplification bias was corrected by using a synthetic template baseline for primer optimization and computational correction. On the study's bioinformatics: Reads were annotated to V, D and J genes per IMGT and analyzed with immunoSEQ Analyzer, keeping only productive sequences. Clonality was calculated as one minus the Shannon entropy normalized by log2 of the number of productive unique sequences. For each patient and control, public and private clones were evaluated within the 100 most prevalent clones. A clone was defined as Susac-specific if it was absent from the healthy and MS cohorts, from over 1,000 published viral clones and from other ImmuneACCESS disease sequences. The public reads were run again by TCRdb, first through fastp at Q25 and then through MiXCR, and only productive beta chains were kept. Each CDR3 protein gets just one entry, which takes the most common genes and DNA from the rows behind it. TCRdb, not the original authors, processed these V and J calls. The sample data list 110,000 to 150,000 distinct CDR3 sequences, and roughly 95% of these were observed just once. 0.075% to 0.09% of the sample comes from the top ten.

Measured from the cysteine to the phenylalanine, the CDR3 is 13 residues long. The entry retains the CDR3 DNA only, 39 bases that are in frame from base 1. CDR1 and CDR2 are read off the germline V gene as MNHEY and SVGEGT. High-throughput TCR beta sequencing profiled peripheral blood CD8+ and CD4+ T cells from healthy donors, Susac syndrome patients and multiple sclerosis patients. The Susac syndrome patients fulfilled recently defined diagnostic criteria for definite or probable disease. Bulk CD8+ and CD4+ T cells were purified magnetically by negative isolation, whereas CD8+ TEMRA cells were enriched by FACS. Blood was drawn into EDTA tubes, processed within 24 hours, and PBMCs were isolated by density gradient centrifugation. PBMCs intended for TCR sequencing were cryopreserved in liquid nitrogen and were subsequently thawed in a 37 degrees C water bath. The sorted or isolated CD4+, CD8+ and CD8+ TEMRA cells had a purity of 90% or higher.

A note on this clonotype: This clone's antigen is unknown. At one of its ends the junction is not consistent with the germline gene, which may arise from a read error.

Recombination linked TRBV6-2 or TRBV6-3 to TRBJ1-1; 7 middle bases align to TRBD1. The TCR sequence derives from a human donor with Susac syndrome. Sequences were obtained from CD4+ T cells from PBMCs. This receptor has the CDR3 CASSFGQVTETFF. DNA sequence: TGTGCCAGCAGTTTCGGACAGGTCACTGAAACTTTCTTT.